The 32 T cell receptor beta chains reported below all come from one sample, sequenced in a study of vaccination effects on CD4 cells after COVID-19. These receptors' targets are unknown. Researchers isolated CD4+ T cells once about eleven days of culture had elapsed. Using immunoSEQ multiplex PCR, the repertoire was profiled, and TCRdb retains in-frame clones only, with some absent. The sample holds 45,000 or so clones, roughly 80% seen once. Sample: CD4+ T cells from PBMCs cultured without peptide, taken before COVID-19 vaccination. The receptors stem from a human donor who had a prior SARS-CoV-2 infection.

CDR3 protein: CASSYSLAGGEQYF. CDR3 sequence (DNA): TGTGCCAGCAGTTACTCGTTAGCGGGGGGCGAGCAGTACTTC. V gene TRBV6-5 combines with J gene TRBJ2-7, with 10 bases matching TRBD2. Germline V gives CDR1 MNHEY, CDR2 SVGAGI. With 0 bases clipped from V and 6 bases from J, the junction kept 2 bases outside the gene matches. There are 14 residues in the CDR3.

V usage is TRBV6-5 and J usage is TRBJ2-7, with D tentatively TRBD1 (6 bases). Trimming stripped 6 bases from V and 3 bases from J, with 15 bases between. The CDR3 is 14 amino acids. Germline V gene lookup returns CDR1 MNHEY and CDR2 SVGAGI. This CDR3 is CASRPPGQYYEQYF. For the CDR3, the DNA is TGTGCCAGCAGGCCTCCGGGACAATACTACGAGCAGTACTTC.

This sequence joins TRBV12-3 or TRBV12-4 and TRBJ2-1, with TRBD2 matching 7 bases. The CDR3 loop spans 12 amino acids. V lost 6 bases and J lost 15; bases outside the gene matches: 11. The CDR3 loop reads CASRPDRGETFF. CDR3 in DNA: TGTGCCAGCAGGCCGGACCGGGGGGAGACGTTCTTC.

The chain combines TRBV6-5 with TRBJ1-5, with D possibly TRBD1 on 6 matching bases. V was clipped by 5 bases and J by 5 bases, with 10 bases between them. Germline V gene sequence: CDR1 MNHEY, CDR2 SVGAGI. This CDR3 has 13 amino acids. The CDR3 is CASSIQGDQPQHF. The DNA for the CDR3 is TGTGCCAGCAGTATACAGGGAGATCAGCCCCAGCATTTT.

The chain combines TRBV18 with TRBJ1-6; 9 bases match TRBD1. CDR1 KGHSH and CDR2 LQKENI come from the germline V gene. The J segment lost 7 bases and the V segment lost 3 bases, leaving 4 bases of the junction unmatched. This CDR3 has 15 amino acids. The CDR3, as DNA: TGTGCCAGCTCACCGGGACAGGGCCAGAATTCACCCCTCCACTTT. It translates to CASSPGQGQNSPLHF.

This sequence joins TRBV4-3 and TRBJ2-7, with 11 positions matching TRBD1. J gave up 3 bases and V 3 bases, and 7 bases lay outside the gene matches. This CDR3 is built from 16 residues. Per the germline V gene, CDR1 is LGHNA and CDR2 is YSLEER. CDR3 DNA sequence: TGCGCCAGCAGCCAGCACCCGGGACAGGGGGGCTACGAGCAGTACTTC. It is translated as CASSQHPGQGGYEQYF.

This chain uses TRBV5-1 with TRBJ2-6; the D is unclear. The CDR3 is made up of 17 amino acids. The V end lost 0 bases, the J end lost 1 base, and 11 bases lay between the germline ends. CDR1 is SGHRS and CDR2 is YFSETQ in the germline V gene. This CDR3 reads CASSLDSWGSGANVLTF. In DNA form, the CDR3 reads TGCGCCAGCAGCTTGGATTCTTGGGGATCTGGGGCCAACGTCCTGACTTTC.

This chain connects TRBV19 to TRBJ2-2; 7 bases agree with TRBD1. The CDR3 totals 19 residues. Per germline, CDR1 LNHDA and CDR2 SQIVND (reference sequence). V lost 6 bases and J lost 4; bases outside the gene matches: 20. The CDR3 coding sequence is TGTGCCAGTAGCAGTATACGTCTTCGGCACAGGGGTGGCACCGGGGAGCTGTTTTTT. Translated, it gives CASSSIRLRHRGGTGELFF. Drawing the rest from reference TRBV19 and TRBJ2-2, the complete variable domain is DGGITQSPKYLFRKEGQNVTLSCEQNLNHDAMYWYRQDPGQGLRLIYYSQIVNDFQKGDIAEGYSVSREKKESFPLTVTSAQKNPTAFYLCASSSIRLRHRGGTGELFFGEGSRLTVL.

V gene TRBV11-2 combines with J gene TRBJ1-1; D is unresolved. CDR1 is SGHAT, CDR2 FQNNGV, per germline. With 2 bases removed from V and 11 bases from J, the gap between germline ends came to 15 bases. The CDR3 loop spans 13 amino acids. CDR3 sequence reads: CASSLTGGRGAFF. In DNA, the CDR3 is TGTGCCAGCAGCTTAACGGGCGGACGTGGGGCTTTCTTT.

This chain uses TRBV5-4 with TRBJ2-3; D remains ambiguous. Germline loops: CDR1 SGHNT, CDR2 YYREEE (reference sequence). The CDR3 is 12 amino acids. The V end was cut by 2 bases, the J end by 0 bases, with 1 base between. CDR3 protein: CASSFSTDTQYF. The CDR3 DNA is TGTGCCAGCAGCTTCAGCACAGATACGCAGTATTTT.

J is TRBJ1-1 and V is TRBV7-2; weak D call: TRBD1 (5 bases). The CDR3 spans 15 residues. Germline CDR1 SGHTA, CDR2 FQGNSA. The V end was cut by 2 bases, the J end by 3 bases, with 13 bases between. The CDR3 sequence is CASSLNAGWDTEAFF. CDR3 sequence (DNA): TGTGCCAGCAGCTTAAATGCAGGGTGGGACACTGAAGCTTTCTTT.

This clone was observed a single time. The V call is TRBV9, the J call TRBJ2-1; weak D call: TRBD2 (6 bases). CDR1 is SGDLS, CDR2 YYNGEE, per germline. The CDR3 loop spans 17 amino acids. The V and J ends lost 0 bases and 2 bases respectively, with 15 bases between them. The CDR3 nucleotides read TGTGCCAGCAGCGTAGAAGGAGGGACCGCAGCCTACAATGAGCAGTTCTTC. Its translation is CASSVEGGTAAYNEQFF.

V gene TRBV7-2 combines with J gene TRBJ1-1; D unclear. Trimming pared 1 base from V and 4 bases from J, leaving 7 bases between. The CDR3 length is 13 residues. CDR1 is SGHTA and CDR2 is FQGNSA in the germline V gene. As DNA, the CDR3 is TGTGCCAGCAGCTTAGTGTGGTTCACTGAAGCTTTCTTT. It encodes CASSLVWFTEAFF.

This clone was picked up a small number of times. The CDR3 DNA follows: TGTGCCAGCAGTTACTCGATGACGGGGCCGGTGCAGTTCTTC. Its protein product is CASSYSMTGPVQFF. The V call is TRBV6-2 or TRBV6-3, the J call TRBJ2-1; perhaps D is TRBD1 or TRBD2 (5 bases each). Germline CDR1 reads MNHEY; CDR2 reads SVGEGT. Trimming took off 0 bases at V and 12 bases at J, with 15 bases between the two ends. This CDR3 has 14 residues.

The genes are TRBV19 and TRBJ1-4; D ambiguous. The CDR3 runs 15 residues. Trimming removed 6 bases at V and 7 bases at J, with 18 bases between. Looked up from germline, CDR1 is LNHDA and CDR2 is SQIVND (reference sequence). CDR3 nucleotides: TGTGCCAGTAGATTGGGGAGTACGTACGGTGAAAAACTGTTTTTT. It translates to CASRLGSTYGEKLFF. Together with reference TRBV19 and TRBJ1-4, the CDR3 gives the full variable domain: DGGITQSPKYLFRKEGQNVTLSCEQNLNHDAMYWYRQDPGQGLRLIYYSQIVNDFQKGDIAEGYSVSREKKESFPLTVTSAQKNPTAFYLCASRLGSTYGEKLFFGSGTQLSVL.

A few counts support this clone. The genes are TRBV9 and TRBJ1-3; D is ambiguous. Trimming took 3 bases from V and 4 from J, leaving 14 bases between them. Looked up from germline, CDR1 is SGDLS and CDR2 is YYNGEE. This CDR3 has 15 residues. In DNA, the CDR3 is TGTGCCAGCAGCGCCCTGGGCCAAGGCGGAAACACCATATATTTT. The encoded protein is CASSALGQGGNTIYF.

This CDR3 reads CASSLVGLAGGTDTQYF. The CDR3, as DNA: TGTGCCAGCAGCTTAGTGGGACTAGCGGGCGGCACAGATACGCAGTATTTT. The chain carries TRBV7-2 and TRBJ2-3, with 12 bases that match TRBD2. Germline CDR1 is SGHTA and CDR2 is FQGNSA. The CDR3 has 17 residues. Unmatched junction bases numbered 3, after V lost 1 base and J lost 1 base.

This clone was observed a handful of times. The V and J genes are TRBV7-2 and TRBJ2-1; D remains ambiguous. The CDR3 runs to 13 residues. Germline V CDR1 and CDR2: SGHTA, FQGNSA. Trimming left V 4 bases short and J 7 bases short, with 11 bases between. CDR3 DNA: TGTGCCAGCAGCTCTGATATAGTAAATGAGCAGTTCTTC. Its protein product is CASSSDIVNEQFF.

This clone has more than one count but fewer than ten. V is TRBV7-9 and J is TRBJ1-4; D possibly corresponds to TRBD1 (6 bases). The CDR3 sequence is 17 residues long. V was cut by 5 bases and J by 1 base, with 17 bases left in between. Germline assignment: CDR1 SEHNR and CDR2 FQNEAQ (reference sequence). This CDR3 reads CASSPERGRKTNEKLFF. CDR3 bases: TGTGCCAGCAGCCCAGAGCGGGGGCGGAAAACTAATGAAAAACTGTTTTTT.

CDR3 loop: CASSLQGMVPAEAFF. The CDR3 nucleotides are TGTGCCAGCAGTTTGCAGGGTATGGTTCCGGCTGAAGCTTTCTTT. The V gene is TRBV27, the J gene TRBJ1-1; possible D gene TRBD1, 5 bases. V lost 3 bases, J lost 6 bases, and 17 bases lay in between. CDR3 length: 15 amino acids. The germline gives CDR1 MNHEY, CDR2 SMNVEV (reference sequence).

The chain joins TRBV30 to TRBJ2-7; D remains ambiguous. There are 12 residues in the CDR3. The V gene lost 2 bases and the J gene lost 3 bases, with 8 bases spanning the gap. CDR1 and CDR2 (germline): GTSNPN, SVGIG (reference sequence). The CDR3 protein is CAWSFNNYEQYF. Here the CDR3 DNA reads TGTGCCTGGAGTTTCAACAACTACGAGCAGTACTTC. The variable domain in full, with the rest retrieved from reference TRBV30 and TRBJ2-7, is SQTIHQWPATLVQPVGSPLSLECTVEGTSNPNLYWYRQAAGRGLQLLFYSVGIGQISSEVPQNLSASRPQDRQFILSSKKLLLSDSGFYLCAWSFNNYEQYFGPGTRLTVT.

The chain combines TRBV5-6 with TRBJ1-2; maybe TRBD1 (6 bases). CDR3 length equals 15 residues. V shed 3 bases and J shed 8 bases, with 20 bases lying between them. Germline CDR1 is SGHDT and CDR2 is YYEEEE. This CDR3 is CASSSKPGQVIGYTF. For the CDR3, the DNA is TGTGCCAGCAGCTCAAAGCCGGGACAAGTAATAGGCTACACCTTC.

The chain couples TRBV7-3 to TRBJ2-1; the D is unclear. V gave up 2 bases and J gave up 6 bases, with 5 bases separating them. The length of the CDR3 is 12 residues. CDR1 is SGHTA and CDR2 is FQGTGA in the germline V gene. The CDR3 here is CASSLFGNEQFF. Written as DNA, the CDR3 is TGTGCCAGCAGCTTATTCGGCAATGAGCAGTTCTTC.

This clone came up once. The chain uses TRBV2 and TRBJ2-7; 8 nucleotides align to TRBD1. CDR3 size: 14 residues. V trimming: 4 bases; J trimming: 6 bases; junction bases outside the gene matches: 8. Germline loops: CDR1 SNHLY, CDR2 FYNNEI. The CDR3 DNA reads TGTGCCAGCAGTGGGACAGGGTTCGCTTCCGAGCAGTACTTC. Encoded protein: CASSGTGFASEQYF.

The chain couples TRBV24-1 to TRBJ2-3, with D possibly TRBD2 on 6 matching bases. The CDR3 loop spans 13 amino acids. With 5 bases removed from V and 1 base from J, the gap between germline ends came to 6 bases. Germline CDR1 KGHDR, CDR2 SFDVKD. This CDR3 reads CATSGGGTDTQYF. The CDR3 bases are TGTGCCACCAGTGGGGGGGGCACAGATACGCAGTATTTT.

This clone was counted once. V and J are TRBV2 and TRBJ2-7; 7 bases line up with TRBD1. V was pared by 1 base and J by 5 bases, with 8 bases of the junction left unmatched. This CDR3 has 15 residues. From germline, CDR1 is SNHLY and CDR2 FYNNEI. CDR3 loop: CASSEGGGDIDEQYF. For the CDR3, the DNA is TGTGCCAGCAGTGAAGGAGGGGGCGATATCGACGAGCAGTACTTC.

This chain's CDR3 is CASSVVVADTQYF. In DNA, the CDR3 is TGTGCCAGCAGTGTCGTGGTAGCAGATACGCAGTATTTT. This chain links TRBV2 with TRBJ2-3; D not certain. This CDR3 is built from 13 residues. V shed 4 bases and J shed 4 bases, with 9 bases lying between them. CDR1 and CDR2 from the germline V gene are SNHLY and FYNNEI.

The chain has TRBV18 and TRBJ1-4; 8 bases align to TRBD1. Germline V gene data show CDR1 as KGHSH and CDR2 as LQKENI. The CDR3 is made up of 16 amino acids. The ends lost 5 bases at V and 4 bases at J; junction bases unmatched: 9. This CDR3 reads CASSAFRGRGNEKLFF. The CDR3 coding sequence is TGTGCCAGCTCAGCTTTCAGGGGGCGAGGTAATGAAAAACTGTTTTTT. Drawing the rest from reference TRBV18 and TRBJ1-4, the complete variable domain is NAGVMQNPRHLVRRRGQEARLRCSPMKGHSHVYWYRQLPEEGLKFMVYLQKENIIDESGMPKERFSAEFPKEGPSILRIQQVVRGDSAAYFCASSAFRGRGNEKLFFGSGTQLSVL.

V and J are TRBV7-2 and TRBJ2-5, with D perhaps matching TRBD2 (5 bases). The CDR3 has 16 amino acids. Germline lookup yields CDR1 SGHTA and CDR2 FQGNSA. V was trimmed by 7 bases and J by 4 bases, leaving 22 bases between them. The CDR3 here is CASTLRRLGVGETQYF. The DNA of the CDR3 is TGTGCCAGCACTCTAAGGCGGCTCGGGGTCGGAGAGACCCAGTACTTC.

This chain joins TRBV13 and TRBJ2-1; D may be TRBD2 (5 bases). There are 13 residues in the CDR3. Trimming pared 4 bases from V and 10 bases from J, leaving 14 bases between. Germline V gene lookup returns CDR1 PRHDT and CDR2 FYEKMQ (reference sequence). CDR3 residues: CASSSLAIPEQFF. The DNA for the CDR3 is TGTGCCAGCAGCTCCTTAGCGATCCCGGAGCAGTTCTTC.

This chain uses TRBV6-7 with TRBJ1-5, with unresolved D. TRBV6-7 has ORF status, its function being uncertain. V was cut by 6 bases and J by 3 bases, with 0 bases left in between. The CDR3 sequence is 10 residues long. The CDR3 loop is CASSNQPQHF. The CDR3 DNA sequence: TGTGCCAGCAGCAATCAGCCCCAGCATTTT.

The CDR3 region is CASSFSLADSYEQYF. The CDR3 DNA sequence: TGTGCCAGCAGCTTCTCCCTAGCGGATTCCTACGAGCAGTACTTC. This chain links TRBV11-3 with TRBJ2-7; 7 nucleotides line up with TRBD2. The V gene end was trimmed by 3 bases and the J gene end by 1 base; junction bases not matched to a gene: 6. Germline CDR1 reads SGHNT; CDR2 reads YENEEA. The CDR3 is made up of 15 amino acids.